This T cell receptor beta chain was documented in a study of shared clonotypes between healthy human individuals (dated by TCRdb to 2020 to 2021). Notes on the research overall: A few men and a couple of women, aged 18 to 49 years, made up the cohort. For each donor, three plates each were used for CD4 naive and CD4 memory, two plates were used for CD8 naive, and one plate was used for CD8 memory. Blood TCR repertoires of four to six healthy adults were deeply sequenced to estimate repertoire size and the extent of clonotype sharing between individuals. To increase sequencing depth and limit assay-specific biases, TCR repertoire library preparation and sequencing were carried out by different laboratories using diverse techniques. Per donor, leukapheresis produced somewhere between about 0.94 and 8.9 billion PBMCs. Broad study findings and their caveats: The genetic and exposure-history diversity represented was limited by the small number of donors. Estimated clonotype richness was generally larger for naive than for memory subsets. Sampling was restricted to blood, and TCR repertoires in tissues likely differ from the TCR repertoires found in blood. Across a few donors, about 5.2% of naive CD4, roughly 3.5% of naive CD8, under 2.5% of memory CD4, and approximately 0.4% of memory CD8 clonotypes were shared. Incomplete sequencing was indicated by rarefaction of sorted-subset datasets, despite the large sequencing depth. Compared with non-shared clonotypes, clonotypes shared by all four sorted-subset donors had higher generation probabilities. Pairwise subsampling indicated that sequencing depth was expected to affect the degree of clonotype sharing among donors.

This clone has a single count. The target of this receptor is not known. No base qualities exist here, and no much larger clone lies one base off it. CD8 naive samples were obtained by positive selection for CCR7 among CD45RO-negative cells, yielding a CD45RA+CCR7+ population from which TemRA cells were excluded. Donors were healthy HIV-negative adults with no recently reported acute infections or vaccinations. Every donor was a Caucasian adult residing in Nashville, Tennessee, USA. Blood was collected by leukapheresis, and PBMCs were isolated by Ficoll-Histopaque density gradient centrifugation and then cryopreserved in liquid nitrogen vapor phase. Analytical flow cytometry was used to check the purity and quantity of each magnetically sorted T cell population. From each sorted fraction, genomic DNA was isolated and quantified by UV absorbance on a Nanodrop 2000c. Using the deep immunoSEQ assay, multiplex PCR amplified TCR CDR3 regions from genomic DNA. Extracted genomic DNA from each cell subset was spread evenly across all wells of several immunoSEQ 96-well plates, with each plate serving as a replicate. For sorted subsets, around 0.2 ug of genomic DNA, equivalent to 25,000 to 35,000 T cell genomes, went into each replicate PCR. The purified libraries were quantified using a Qubit 3.0 fluorometer, sized with a Bioanalyzer 2100, and then quantified again using the KAPA Library Quantification kit. Every immunoSEQ 96-well plate was sequenced on a separate single-read 150-cycle Illumina NextSeq 550 flow cell. On the study's bioinformatics: Because the immunoSEQ output included only junctional sequences and no quality scores, the filtering could not be the same as the filtering used for full-length reads. To assign V/J genes and CDR3, sequences were annotated against IMGT germline references using PyIR, a Python wrapper for IgBLAST v1.9. Reads with weak V/J assignments (E-value above 1e-6), missing CDR3, stop codons, out-of-frame junctions, or ambiguous translated residues were removed. V3J clonotypes were defined as sequences sharing an identical inferred V gene, J gene, and CDR3 amino acid sequence. Percentage overlap between repertoires was calculated by dividing the number of shared unique clonotypes by the size of the smaller repertoire. Three approaches were used to assess repertoire richness: RTK rarefaction, the Chao1 estimator, and Recon v2.1 estimates of unobserved clonotypes. OLGA was used to compute generation probabilities for all TCRbeta clonotypes that the gDNA method yielded from a handful of donors. Entries here come from immuneACCESS through TCRdb and include only in-frame sequences with V and J called. Some clones fail to appear in such tables; in the studies checked, an unresolved V gene covers under half of the shortfall, and the cause of the remainder is unknown. The DNA was the basis for D and trimming; V, J and clone size are from that table. For this sample the table gives around 1.9 million clones, of which roughly 95% were detected only once. More than 1.5% of the sample belongs to the ten largest clones.

CDR1 and CDR2 (SGHAT, FQNNGV) derive from the germline V gene. Measured from the cysteine to the phenylalanine, the CDR3 is 14 residues long. Left in the record is the CDR3 DNA by itself, 42 bases read in frame from the first base. V and J are trimmed by 5 bases and 2 bases, and the gene matches miss 5 bases of the junction. The chain couples TRBV11-2 to TRBJ1-2; TRBD1 agrees with 7 junctional bases. Sequencing was done on a sample of naive CD8+ T cells from PBMCs. Sample cell subset or site, as interpreted from the label and publication: CD45RA+CCR7+. This receptor was identified in a man aged 18 to 29 in good health. Some clones in this sample may be carry-over from other donors' samples. The CDR3 protein sequence reads: CASSRGTDNYGYTF. The DNA reads TGTGCCAGCAGCCGAGGGACAGACAACTATGGCTACACCTTC.